These T cell receptor beta chains were read from a single sample in a study of T cell responses to AZD1222 COVID-19 vaccine. This table comes from immunoSEQ multiplex PCR, and its TCRdb copy is limited to in-frame clones, with some not included. The table includes about 97,000 clones, over 80% detected once. Sample: peripheral blood, taken on day 0 of AZD1222 vaccination. The receptors derive from an adult in good health. Each CDR3 is given with its conserved first and last residue. D genes are given only for firm matches. Clone size is not always given. Where it is, it says once, few, many or a class for expanded clones.

>NA|TRBV2|TRBJ2-2|NA
CASSVGQTGELFF
TGTGCCAGCAGTGTCGGACAGACCGGGGAGCTGTTTTTT
>NA|TRBV6-5|TRBJ1-4|NA
CASSQLGGGNEKLFF
TGTGCCAGCAGCCAATTAGGGGGAGGCAATGAAAAACTGTTTTTT
>NA|TRBV19|TRBJ2-3|NA
CASRVSLGDTQYF
TGTGCCAGTAGGGTCAGTTTAGGAGATACGCAGTATTTT
>NA|TRBV5-1|TRBJ1-4|NA
CASSLAGYSEKLFF
TGCGCCAGCAGCTTGGCAGGGTACAGTGAAAAACTGTTTTTT
>TRBD1|TRBV19|TRBJ2-4|NA
CASSPRPATGGFAKNIQYF
TGTGCCAGTAGTCCCAGGCCCGCGACAGGGGGCTTTGCCAAAAACATTCAGTACTTC
>NA|TRBV5-1|TRBJ2-1|NA
CASSLGANEQFF
TGCGCCAGCAGCTTGGGAGCCAATGAGCAGTTCTTC
>NA|TRBV7-6|TRBJ1-1|NA
CASSQQGEGRTEAFF
TGTGCCAGCAGCCAACAGGGCGAGGGTAGAACTGAAGCTTTCTTT
>TRBD1|TRBV19|TRBJ1-3|NA
CASIRTGSGNTIYF
TGTGCCAGTATCCGGACAGGGTCAGGAAACACCATATATTTT
>NA|TRBV19|TRBJ1-2|NA
CASSIVPGINYGYTF
TGTGCCAGTAGTATAGTGCCAGGGATAAACTATGGCTACACCTTC
>NA|TRBV28|TRBJ1-1|NA
CASSHMRVNTEAFF
TGTGCCAGCAGCCATATGAGGGTGAACACTGAAGCTTTCTTT
>NA|TRBV2|TRBJ2-7|NA
CASSEYEQYF
TGTGCCAGCAGTGAGTATGAGCAGTACTTC
>NA|TRBV5-6|TRBJ1-1|NA
CASSYGTLPEGAFF
TGTGCCAGCAGCTACGGGACACTCCCCGAGGGAGCTTTCTTT
>NA|TRBV6-5|TRBJ1-2|NA
CASSYSGRIVYGYTF
TGTGCCAGCAGTTACTCGGGTCGGATCGTCTATGGCTACACCTTC
>NA|TRBV27|TRBJ1-5|NA
CASSPWGKGNQPQHF
TGTGCCAGCAGCCCCTGGGGGAAGGGGAATCAGCCCCAGCATTTT
>TRBD1|TRBV28|TRBJ2-5|NA
CASSSTGTGQETQYF
TGTGCCAGCAGTTCAACCGGGACAGGCCAAGAGACCCAGTACTTC
>NA|TRBV21-1|TRBJ1-5|NA
CASSKGTAGQPQHF
TGTGCCAGCAGCAAAGGGACAGCGGGGCAGCCCCAGCATTTT
>TRBD2|TRBV28|TRBJ2-7|NA
CASSSIAGGTTYEQYF
TGTGCCAGCAGTTCTATAGCGGGGGGCACTACCTACGAGCAGTACTTC
>NA|TRBV28|TRBJ2-1|NA
CASSDYNEQFF
TGTGCCAGCAGTGATTACAATGAGCAGTTCTTC
>NA|TRBV19|TRBJ1-5|NA
CASSIGGQGRHQPQHF
TGTGCCAGTAGTATAGGAGGCCAGGGGAGGCATCAGCCCCAGCATTTT
>NA|TRBV19|TRBJ1-5|NA
CASSRRDGISNQPQHF
TGTGCCAGTAGCCGTCGAGACGGAATAAGCAATCAGCCCCAGCATTTT
>NA|TRBV10-3|TRBJ1-1|NA
CAISESEGQTEAFF
TGTGCCATCAGTGAGTCCGAGGGGCAGACTGAAGCTTTCTTT
>NA|TRBV20-1|TRBJ1-1|few
CSARRNTEAFF
TGCAGTGCTAGAAGGAACACTGAAGCTTTCTTT
>TRBD1|TRBV9|TRBJ2-1|NA
CASSVGDRGYNEQFF
TGTGCCAGCAGCGTAGGGGACAGGGGGTACAATGAGCAGTTCTTC
>NA|TRBV27|TRBJ1-5|NA
CASSPRSGRDSNQPQHF
TGTGCCAGCAGTCCCAGGTCGGGTAGGGATAGCAATCAGCCCCAGCATTTT
>NA|TRBV30|TRBJ2-7|NA
CACLWRTSYEQYF
TGTGCCTGTTTATGGCGAACGTCCTACGAGCAGTACTTC
>TRBD2|TRBV15|TRBJ2-3|NA
CATSRTSGATDTQYF
TGTGCCACCAGCAGGACTAGCGGGGCCACAGATACGCAGTATTTT
>NA|TRBV7-6|TRBJ2-3|once
CASSLGPTDTQYF
TGTGCCAGCAGTCTGGGGCCCACAGATACGCAGTATTTT
>NA|TRBV2|TRBJ1-6|NA
CASSVTAVADSPLHF
TGTGCCAGCAGTGTCACGGCAGTCGCGGATTCACCCCTCCACTTT
>TRBD2|TRBV7-9|TRBJ2-2|few
CASSSRLAGGAGELFF
TGTGCCAGCAGCTCGAGACTAGCGGGAGGGGCCGGGGAGCTGTTTTTT
>TRBD1|TRBV6-5|TRBJ2-7|few
CASTSGTGGNEQYF
TGTGCCAGCACCTCCGGGACAGGGGGTAACGAGCAGTACTTC
>TRBD1|TRBV6-5|TRBJ1-5|NA
CASSRDRSNQPQHF
TGTGCCAGCAGCCGGGACAGGTCTAATCAGCCCCAGCATTTT
>TRBD2|TRBV5-1|TRBJ2-7|NA
CASSVTSGRSYEQYF
TGCGCCAGCAGCGTCACTAGCGGGAGGTCCTACGAGCAGTACTTC
>TRBD1|TRBV19|TRBJ1-5|NA
CASTSDRGHQPQHF
TGTGCCAGTACCTCGGACAGGGGTCATCAGCCCCAGCATTTT
>NA|TRBV21-1|TRBJ2-2|NA
CASSTRPGELFF
TGTGCCAGCAGCACGAGGCCCGGGGAGCTGTTTTTT
>NA|TRBV5-1|TRBJ1-6|NA
CASKPEGSRNSPLHF
TGCGCCAGCAAGCCCGAAGGCTCGAGAAATTCACCCCTCCACTTT
>NA|TRBV7-6|TRBJ1-5|once
CASSLVAGDNQPQHF
TGTGCCAGCAGCTTAGTGGCAGGCGACAATCAGCCCCAGCATTTT
>NA|TRBV10-3|TRBJ2-7|NA
CAIRNEPTTYEQYF
TGTGCCATCAGGAATGAGCCAACGACCTACGAGCAGTACTTC
>NA|TRBV7-2|TRBJ2-7|few
CASSPRLRDSYEQYF
TGTGCCAGCAGCCCCCGTCTGCGGGACTCCTACGAGCAGTACTTC
>NA|TRBV29-1|TRBJ2-3|NA
CSGTESLDTQYF
TGCAGCGGGACAGAAAGCCTTGATACGCAGTATTTT
>NA|TRBV2|TRBJ2-2|NA
CASRGRTGTGELFF
TGTGCCAGCAGGGGGAGGACGGGCACCGGGGAGCTGTTTTTT
>TRBD1|TRBV9|TRBJ1-2|NA
CASSGQGAGGYTF
TGTGCCAGCAGCGGACAGGGGGCAGGAGGCTACACCTTC
>NA|TRBV3-1/TRBV3-2|TRBJ1-5|NA
CASSQDLGYSNQPQHF
TGTGCCAGCAGCCAAGATCTCGGGTATAGCAATCAGCCCCAGCATTTT
>NA|TRBV6-4|TRBJ2-3|NA
CASSETPSHRTQYF
TGTGCCAGCAGTGAGACGCCCTCCCATCGTACGCAGTATTTT
>TRBD1|TRBV12-5|TRBJ1-3|NA
CASGPGTVSGNTIYF
TGTGCTAGTGGTCCCGGGACAGTCTCTGGAAACACCATATATTTT
>TRBD1|TRBV6-5|TRBJ2-7|NA
CASSYTGTGAAYEQYF
TGTGCCAGCAGTTACACCGGGACAGGGGCTGCCTACGAGCAGTACTTC
>TRBD1|TRBV4-1|TRBJ1-2|NA
CASSQPGQGDNYGYTF
TGCGCCAGCAGCCAACCGGGACAGGGGGATAACTATGGCTACACCTTC
>NA|TRBV3-1/TRBV3-2|TRBJ1-2|NA
CASSQDGLAANYGYTF
TGTGCCAGCAGCCAAGATGGGCTGGCAGCTAACTATGGCTACACCTTC
>NA|TRBV7-2|TRBJ2-2|NA
CASSSIDRPTGELFF
TGTGCCAGCAGCTCTATCGACAGACCCACCGGGGAGCTGTTTTTT